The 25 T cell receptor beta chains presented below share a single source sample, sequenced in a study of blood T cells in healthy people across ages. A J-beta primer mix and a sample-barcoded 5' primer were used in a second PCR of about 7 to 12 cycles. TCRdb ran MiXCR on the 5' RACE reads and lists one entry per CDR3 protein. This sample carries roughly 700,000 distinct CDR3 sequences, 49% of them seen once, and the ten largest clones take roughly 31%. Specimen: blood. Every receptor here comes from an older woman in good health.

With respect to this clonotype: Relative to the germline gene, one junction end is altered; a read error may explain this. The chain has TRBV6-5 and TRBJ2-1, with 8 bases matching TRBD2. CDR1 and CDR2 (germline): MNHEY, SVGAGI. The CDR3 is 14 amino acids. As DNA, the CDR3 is TGTGCCGGCAGTTACTCGGGAGGGGACAATGAGCAGTTCTTC. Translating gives CAGSYSGGDNEQFF.

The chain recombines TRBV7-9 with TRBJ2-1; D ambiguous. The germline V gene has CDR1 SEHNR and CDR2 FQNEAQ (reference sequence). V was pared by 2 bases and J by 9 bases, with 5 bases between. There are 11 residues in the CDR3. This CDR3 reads CASSLISEQFF. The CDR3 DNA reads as TGTGCCAGCAGCTTAATCTCTGAGCAGTTCTTC.

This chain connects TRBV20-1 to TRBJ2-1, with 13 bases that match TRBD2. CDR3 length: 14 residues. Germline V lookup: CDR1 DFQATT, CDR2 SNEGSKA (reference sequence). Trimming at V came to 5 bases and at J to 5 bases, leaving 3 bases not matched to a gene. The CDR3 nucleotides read TGCAGTGCTGGACTAGCGGGAGATGACAATGAGCAGTTCTTC. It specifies CSAGLAGDDNEQFF.

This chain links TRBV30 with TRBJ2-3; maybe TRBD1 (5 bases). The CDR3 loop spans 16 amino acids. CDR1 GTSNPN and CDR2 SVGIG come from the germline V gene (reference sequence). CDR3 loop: CVLGWGQGLDPDTQYF. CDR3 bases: TGTGTCCTTGGATGGGGTCAGGGCCTGGATCCAGATACGCAGTATTTT.

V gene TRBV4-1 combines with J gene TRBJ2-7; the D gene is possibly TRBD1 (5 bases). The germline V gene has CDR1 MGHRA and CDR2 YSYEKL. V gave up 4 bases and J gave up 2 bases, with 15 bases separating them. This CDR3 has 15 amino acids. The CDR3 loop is CASSPSSIRAYEQYF. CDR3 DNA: TGCGCCAGCAGCCCCTCGTCCATCAGGGCCTACGAGCAGTACTTC.

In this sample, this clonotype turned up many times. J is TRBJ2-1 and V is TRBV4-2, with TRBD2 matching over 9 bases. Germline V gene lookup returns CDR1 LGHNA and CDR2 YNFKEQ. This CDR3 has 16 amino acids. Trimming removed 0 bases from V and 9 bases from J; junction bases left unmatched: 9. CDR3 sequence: CASSQDPSGGSAEQFF. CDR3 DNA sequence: TGTGCCAGCAGCCAAGATCCAAGCGGGGGGTCGGCTGAGCAGTTCTTC.

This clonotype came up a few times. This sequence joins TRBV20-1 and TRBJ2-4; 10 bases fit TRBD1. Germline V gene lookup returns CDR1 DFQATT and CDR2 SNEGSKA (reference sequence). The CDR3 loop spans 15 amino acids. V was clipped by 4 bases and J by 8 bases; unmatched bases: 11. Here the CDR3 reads CSATPDRGPGDIQYF. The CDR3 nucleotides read TGCAGTGCTACTCCCGACAGGGGGCCGGGAGACATTCAGTACTTC.

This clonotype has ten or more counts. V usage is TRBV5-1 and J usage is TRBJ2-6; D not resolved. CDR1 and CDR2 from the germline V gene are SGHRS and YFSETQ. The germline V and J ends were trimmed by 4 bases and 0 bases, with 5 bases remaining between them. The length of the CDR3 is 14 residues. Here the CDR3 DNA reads TGCGCCAGCAGCCCGGACTCTGGGGCCAACGTCCTGACTTTC. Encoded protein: CASSPDSGANVLTF.

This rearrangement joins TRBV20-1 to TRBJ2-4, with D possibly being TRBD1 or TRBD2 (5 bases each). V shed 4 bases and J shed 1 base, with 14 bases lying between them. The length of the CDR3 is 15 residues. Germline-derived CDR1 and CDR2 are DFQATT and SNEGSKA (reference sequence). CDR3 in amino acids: CSATPLEGAKNIQYF. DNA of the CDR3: TGCAGTGCTACGCCCCTCGAGGGGGCCAAAAACATTCAGTACTTC.

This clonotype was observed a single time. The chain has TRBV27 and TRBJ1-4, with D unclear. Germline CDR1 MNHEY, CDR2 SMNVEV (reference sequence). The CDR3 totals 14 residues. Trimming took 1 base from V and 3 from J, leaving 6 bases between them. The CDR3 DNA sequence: TGTGCCAGCAGTTTATGGGGATCTAATGAAAAACTGTTTTTT. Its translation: CASSLWGSNEKLFF.

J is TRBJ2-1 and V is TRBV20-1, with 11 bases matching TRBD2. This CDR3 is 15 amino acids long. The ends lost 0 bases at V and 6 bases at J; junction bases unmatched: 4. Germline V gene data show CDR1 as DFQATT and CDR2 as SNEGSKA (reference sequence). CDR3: CSARDPGLAVNEQFF. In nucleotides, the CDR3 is TGCAGTGCTAGAGACCCGGGACTAGCGGTCAATGAGCAGTTCTTC.

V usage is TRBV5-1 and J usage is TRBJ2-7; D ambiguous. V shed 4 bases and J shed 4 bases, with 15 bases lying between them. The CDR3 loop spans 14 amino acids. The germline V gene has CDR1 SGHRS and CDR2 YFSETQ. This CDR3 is CASSAQGVGYEQYF. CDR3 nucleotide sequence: TGCGCCAGCAGCGCCCAAGGAGTGGGGTACGAGCAGTACTTC. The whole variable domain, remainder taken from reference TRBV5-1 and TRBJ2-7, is KAGVTQTPRYLIKTRGQQVTLSCSPISGHRSVSWYQQTPGQGLQFLFEYFSETQRNKGNFPGRFSGRQFSNSRSEMNVSTLELGDSALYLCASSAQGVGYEQYFGPGTRLTVT.

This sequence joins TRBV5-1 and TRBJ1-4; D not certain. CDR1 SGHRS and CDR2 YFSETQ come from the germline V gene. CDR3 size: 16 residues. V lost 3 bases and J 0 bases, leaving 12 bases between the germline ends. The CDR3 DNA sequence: TGCGCCAGCAGCTACCTCGGCCAGGCAACTAATGAAAAACTGTTTTTT. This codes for CASSYLGQATNEKLFF.

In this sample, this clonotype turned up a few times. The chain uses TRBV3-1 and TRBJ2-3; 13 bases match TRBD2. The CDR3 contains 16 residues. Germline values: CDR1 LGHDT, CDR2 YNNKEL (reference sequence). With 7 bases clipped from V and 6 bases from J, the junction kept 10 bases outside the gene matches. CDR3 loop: CASTRLAGGCFDTQYF. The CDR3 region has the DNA TGTGCCAGCACCAGACTAGCGGGAGGTTGCTTTGATACGCAGTATTTT.

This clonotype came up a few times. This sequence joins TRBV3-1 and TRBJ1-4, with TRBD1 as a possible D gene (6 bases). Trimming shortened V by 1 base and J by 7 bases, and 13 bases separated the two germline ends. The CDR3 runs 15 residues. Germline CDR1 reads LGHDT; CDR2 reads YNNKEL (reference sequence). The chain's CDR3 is CASSQVTGWSEKLFF. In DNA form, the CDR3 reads TGTGCCAGCAGCCAAGTAACAGGGTGGAGTGAAAAACTGTTTTTT.

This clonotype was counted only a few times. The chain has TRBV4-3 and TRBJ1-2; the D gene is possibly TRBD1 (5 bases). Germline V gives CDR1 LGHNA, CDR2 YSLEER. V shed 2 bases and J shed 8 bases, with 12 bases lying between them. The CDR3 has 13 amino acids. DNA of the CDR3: TGCGCCAGCAGCCAAATGACAGCGGGCGGCTACACCTTC. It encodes CASSQMTAGGYTF.

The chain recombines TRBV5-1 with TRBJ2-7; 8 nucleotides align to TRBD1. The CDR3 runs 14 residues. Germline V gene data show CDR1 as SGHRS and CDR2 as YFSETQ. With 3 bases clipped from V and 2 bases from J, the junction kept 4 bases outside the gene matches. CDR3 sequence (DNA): TGCGCCAGCAGCTCTCCGGACAGGGCCTACGAGCAGTACTTC. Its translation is CASSSPDRAYEQYF. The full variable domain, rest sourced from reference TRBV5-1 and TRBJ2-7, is KAGVTQTPRYLIKTRGQQVTLSCSPISGHRSVSWYQQTPGQGLQFLFEYFSETQRNKGNFPGRFSGRQFSNSRSEMNVSTLELGDSALYLCASSSPDRAYEQYFGPGTRLTVT.

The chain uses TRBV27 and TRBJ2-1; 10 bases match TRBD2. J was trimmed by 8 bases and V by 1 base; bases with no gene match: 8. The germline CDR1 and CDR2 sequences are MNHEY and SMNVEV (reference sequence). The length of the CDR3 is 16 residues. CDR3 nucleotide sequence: TGTGCCAGCAGTTTATATCTAGCGGGAGTTAGCGATGAGCAGTTCTTC. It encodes CASSLYLAGVSDEQFF.

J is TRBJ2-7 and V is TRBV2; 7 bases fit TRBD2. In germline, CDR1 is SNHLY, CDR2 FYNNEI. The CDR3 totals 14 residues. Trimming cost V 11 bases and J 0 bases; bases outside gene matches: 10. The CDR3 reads CAGGDFPSSYEQYF. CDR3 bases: TGTGCCGGGGGGGACTTTCCCAGCTCCTACGAGCAGTACTTC.

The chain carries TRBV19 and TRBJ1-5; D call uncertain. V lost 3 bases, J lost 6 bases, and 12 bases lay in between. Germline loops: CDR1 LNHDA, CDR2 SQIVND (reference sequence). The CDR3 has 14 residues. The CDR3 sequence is CASSMTGMGQPQHF. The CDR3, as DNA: TGTGCCAGTAGTATGACGGGGATGGGTCAGCCCCAGCATTTT.

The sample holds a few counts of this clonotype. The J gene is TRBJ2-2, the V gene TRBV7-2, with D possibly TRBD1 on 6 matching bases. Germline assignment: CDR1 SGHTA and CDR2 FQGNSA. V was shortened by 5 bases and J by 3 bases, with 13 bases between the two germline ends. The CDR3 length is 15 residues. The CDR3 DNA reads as TGTGCCAGCAGCCTGCTGGCAGGGGACACCGGGGAGCTGTTTTTT. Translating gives CASSLLAGDTGELFF.

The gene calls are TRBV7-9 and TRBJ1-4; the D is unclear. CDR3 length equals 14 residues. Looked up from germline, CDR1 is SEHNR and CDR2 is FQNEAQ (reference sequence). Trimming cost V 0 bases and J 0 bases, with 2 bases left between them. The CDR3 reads CASSLAATNEKLFF. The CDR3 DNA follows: TGTGCCAGCAGCTTAGCAGCAACTAATGAAAAACTGTTTTTT.

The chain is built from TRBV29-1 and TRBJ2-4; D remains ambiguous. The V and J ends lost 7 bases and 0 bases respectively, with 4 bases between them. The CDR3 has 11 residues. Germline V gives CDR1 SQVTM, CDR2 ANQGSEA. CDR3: CSAIAKNIQYF. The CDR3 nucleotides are TGCAGCGCAATAGCCAAAAACATTCAGTACTTC. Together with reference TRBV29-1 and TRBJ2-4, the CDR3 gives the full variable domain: SAVISQKPSRDICQRGTSLTIQCQVDSQVTMMFWYRQQPGQSLTLIATANQGSEATYESGFVIDKFPISRPNLTFSTLTVSNMSPEDSSIYLCSAIAKNIQYFGAGTRLSVL.

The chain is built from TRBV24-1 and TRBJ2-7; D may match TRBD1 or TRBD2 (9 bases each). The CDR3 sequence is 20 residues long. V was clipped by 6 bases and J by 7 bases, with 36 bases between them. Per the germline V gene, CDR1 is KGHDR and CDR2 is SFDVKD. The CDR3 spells CATSMTGGSSAGGLHNEQYF. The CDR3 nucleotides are TGTGCCACCAGTATGACAGGGGGGAGCTCAGCGGGAGGTCTCCACAATGAGCAGTACTTC.

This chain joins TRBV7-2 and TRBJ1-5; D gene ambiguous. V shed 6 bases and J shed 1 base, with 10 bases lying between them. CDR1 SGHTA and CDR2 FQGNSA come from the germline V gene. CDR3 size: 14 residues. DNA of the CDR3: TGTGCCAGCAGACCAGACATAAGCAATCAGCCCCAGCATTTT. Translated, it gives CASRPDISNQPQHF.